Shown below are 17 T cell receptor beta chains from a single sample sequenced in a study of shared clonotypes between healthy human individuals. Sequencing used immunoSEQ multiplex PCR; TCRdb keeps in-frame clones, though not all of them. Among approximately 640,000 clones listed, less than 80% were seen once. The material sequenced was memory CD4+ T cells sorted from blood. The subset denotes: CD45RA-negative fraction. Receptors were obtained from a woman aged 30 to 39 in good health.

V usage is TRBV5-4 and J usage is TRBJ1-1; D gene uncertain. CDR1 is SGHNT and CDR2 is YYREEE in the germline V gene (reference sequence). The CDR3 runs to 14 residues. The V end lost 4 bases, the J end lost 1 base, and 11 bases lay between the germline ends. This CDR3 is CASSAGRGNTEAFF. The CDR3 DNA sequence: TGTGCCAGCAGCGCTGGGCGGGGGAACACTGAAGCTTTCTTT.

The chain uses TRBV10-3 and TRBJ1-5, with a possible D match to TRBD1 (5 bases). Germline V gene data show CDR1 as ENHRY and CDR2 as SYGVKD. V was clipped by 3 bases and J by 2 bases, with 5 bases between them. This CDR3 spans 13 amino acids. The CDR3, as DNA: TGTGCCATCAGTGAACAGGGCAATCAGCCCCAGCATTTT. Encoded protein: CAISEQGNQPQHF.

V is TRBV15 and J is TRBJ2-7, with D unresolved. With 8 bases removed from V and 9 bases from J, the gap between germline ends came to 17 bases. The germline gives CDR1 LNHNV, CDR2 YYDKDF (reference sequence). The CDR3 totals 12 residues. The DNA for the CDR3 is TGTGCCACCCCCCCCGGGTGGGTCGTGCAGTACTTC. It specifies CATPPGWVVQYF.

CDR3 region: CASSYSTATEAFF. The CDR3 coding sequence is TGTGCCAGCAGTTACTCGACAGCGACTGAAGCTTTCTTT. The chain employs TRBV6-5 and TRBJ1-1, with a tentative D call TRBD1 (5 bases). Germline values: CDR1 MNHEY, CDR2 SVGAGI. Trimming took off 0 bases at V and 5 bases at J, with 7 bases between the two ends. This CDR3 comprises 13 residues.

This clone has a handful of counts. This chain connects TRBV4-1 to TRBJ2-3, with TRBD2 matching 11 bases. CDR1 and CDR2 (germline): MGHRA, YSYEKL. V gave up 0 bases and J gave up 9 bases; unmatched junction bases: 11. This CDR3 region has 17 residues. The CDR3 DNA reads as TGCGCCAGCAGCCAAGATAGGGGACTAGCGGCCAGAGAGACGCAGTATTTT. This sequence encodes CASSQDRGLAARETQYF.

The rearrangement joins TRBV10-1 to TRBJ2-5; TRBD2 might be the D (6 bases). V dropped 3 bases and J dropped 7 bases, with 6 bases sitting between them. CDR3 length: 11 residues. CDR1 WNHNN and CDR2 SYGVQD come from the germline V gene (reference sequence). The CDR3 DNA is TGCGCCAGCAGTGACGGGGGGACCCAGTACTTC. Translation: CASSDGGTQYF.

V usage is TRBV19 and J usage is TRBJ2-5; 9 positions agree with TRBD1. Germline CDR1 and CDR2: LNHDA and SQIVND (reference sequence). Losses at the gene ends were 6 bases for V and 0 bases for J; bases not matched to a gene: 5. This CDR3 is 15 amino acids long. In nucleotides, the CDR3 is TGTGCCAGTAGCCAAGGACAGGGGAACCAAGAGACCCAGTACTTC. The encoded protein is CASSQGQGNQETQYF.

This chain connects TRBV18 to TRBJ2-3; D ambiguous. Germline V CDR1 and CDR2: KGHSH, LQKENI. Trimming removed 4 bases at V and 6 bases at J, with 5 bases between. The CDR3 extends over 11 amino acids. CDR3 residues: CASSLYDTQYF. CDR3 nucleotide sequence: TGTGCCAGCTCACTTTATGATACGCAGTATTTT.

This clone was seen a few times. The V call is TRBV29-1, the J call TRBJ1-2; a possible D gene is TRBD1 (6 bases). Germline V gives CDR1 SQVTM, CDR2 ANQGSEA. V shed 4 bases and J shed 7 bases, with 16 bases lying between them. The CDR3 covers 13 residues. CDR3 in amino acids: CSVVKGGESGYTF. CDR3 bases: TGCAGCGTTGTAAAGGGGGGGGAGAGTGGCTACACCTTC. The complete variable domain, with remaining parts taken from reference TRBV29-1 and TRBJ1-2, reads SAVISQKPSRDICQRGTSLTIQCQVDSQVTMMFWYRQQPGQSLTLIATANQGSEATYESGFVIDKFPISRPNLTFSTLTVSNMSPEDSSIYLCSVVKGGESGYTFGSGTRLTVV.

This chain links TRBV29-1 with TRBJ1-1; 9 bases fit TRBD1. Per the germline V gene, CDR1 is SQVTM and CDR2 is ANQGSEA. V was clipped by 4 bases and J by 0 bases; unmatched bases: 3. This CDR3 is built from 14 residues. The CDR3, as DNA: TGCAGCGTTGGGGACAGGGCTATGAACACTGAAGCTTTCTTT. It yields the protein CSVGDRAMNTEAFF.

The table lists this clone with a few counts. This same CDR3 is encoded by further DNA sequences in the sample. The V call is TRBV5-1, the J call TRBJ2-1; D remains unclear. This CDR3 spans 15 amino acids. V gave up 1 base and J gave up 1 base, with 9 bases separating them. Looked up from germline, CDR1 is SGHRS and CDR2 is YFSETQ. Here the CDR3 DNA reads TGCGCCAGCAGCTTGTCCTCTGGGTCCTACAATGAGCAGTTCTTC. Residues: CASSLSSGSYNEQFF.

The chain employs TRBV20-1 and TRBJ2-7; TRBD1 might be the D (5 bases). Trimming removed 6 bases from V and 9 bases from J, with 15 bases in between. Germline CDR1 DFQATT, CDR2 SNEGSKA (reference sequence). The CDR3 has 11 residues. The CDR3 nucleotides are TGCAGTGCAAAGGGGCCGGGCGGGCAGTACTTC. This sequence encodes CSAKGPGGQYF.

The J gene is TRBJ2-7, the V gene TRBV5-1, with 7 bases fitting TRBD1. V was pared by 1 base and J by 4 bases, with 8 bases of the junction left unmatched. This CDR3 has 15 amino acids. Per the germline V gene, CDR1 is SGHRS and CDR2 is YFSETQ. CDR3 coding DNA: TGCGCCAGCAGCTTGTTGGAAGGGGGCAGGTACGAGCAGTACTTC. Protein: CASSLLEGGRYEQYF.

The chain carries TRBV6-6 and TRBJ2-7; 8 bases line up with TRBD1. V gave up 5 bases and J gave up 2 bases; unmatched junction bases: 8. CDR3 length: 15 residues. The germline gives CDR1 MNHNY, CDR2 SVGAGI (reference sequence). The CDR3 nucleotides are TGTGCCAGCAGTACTACCGACAGGGGCCCCTACGAGCAGTACTTC. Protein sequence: CASSTTDRGPYEQYF.

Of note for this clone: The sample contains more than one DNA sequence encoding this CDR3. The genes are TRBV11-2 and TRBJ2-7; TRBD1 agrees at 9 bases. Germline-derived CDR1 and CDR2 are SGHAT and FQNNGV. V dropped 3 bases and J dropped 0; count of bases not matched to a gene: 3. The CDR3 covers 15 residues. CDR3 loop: CASSLDRGTSYEQYF. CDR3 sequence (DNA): TGTGCCAGCAGCTTGGACAGGGGCACCTCCTACGAGCAGTACTTC. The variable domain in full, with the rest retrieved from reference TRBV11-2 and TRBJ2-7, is EAGVAQSPRYKIIEKRQSVAFWCNPISGHATLYWYQQILGQGPKLLIQFQNNGVVDDSQLPKDRFSAERLKGVDSTLKIQPAKLEDSAVYLCASSLDRGTSYEQYFGPGTRLTVT.

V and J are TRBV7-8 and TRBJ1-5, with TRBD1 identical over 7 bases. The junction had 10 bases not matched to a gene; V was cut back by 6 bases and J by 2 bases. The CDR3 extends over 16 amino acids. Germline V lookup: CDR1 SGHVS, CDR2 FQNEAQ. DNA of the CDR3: TGTGCCAGCAGTACAGAGGGGGCTTGGGGCAATCAGCCCCAGCATTTT. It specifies CASSTEGAWGNQPQHF.

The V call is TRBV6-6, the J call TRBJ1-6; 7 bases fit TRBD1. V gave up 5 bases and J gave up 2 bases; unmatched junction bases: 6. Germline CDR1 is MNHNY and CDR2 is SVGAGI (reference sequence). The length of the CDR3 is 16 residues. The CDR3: CASSPTTGTYNSPLHF. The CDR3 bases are TGTGCCAGCAGTCCAACGACAGGGACCTATAATTCACCCCTCCACTTT.